These 18 T cell receptor beta chains were all obtained from the same sample, sequenced in a study of T cell changes during pregnancy in multiple sclerosis (dated by TCRdb to the late 2010s). Libraries were prepared through the immunoSEQ multiplex PCR assay. TCRdb provides this immuneACCESS table in a form limited to in-frame rearrangements. Some clones are lacking; in checked studies, under half of them reflect an unresolved V gene, and why the rest are absent is not known. The sample table records 15,000 to 17,000 clones; 75% to 85% of these occur just once. The ten largest clones take up about 18% of the sample. Sequencing was performed on CD8+ T cells from peripheral blood mononuclear cells, taken after pregnancy. The receptors originated from a female donor in good health, enrolled as a control in a pregnancy study.

The chain joins TRBV13 to TRBJ2-2; no reliable D call. Germline V lookup: CDR1 PRHDT, CDR2 FYEKMQ (reference sequence). V was pared by 5 bases and J by 6 bases, with 7 bases between. CDR3 length: 12 amino acids. CDR3 nucleotide sequence: TGTGCCAGCAGCCCACTCGCCGGGGAGCTGTTTTTT. Amino acids: CASSPLAGELFF.

The chain combines TRBV7-9 with TRBJ2-7, with D perhaps matching TRBD2 (5 bases). Trimming stripped 5 bases from V and 6 bases from J, with 14 bases between. CDR1 is SEHNR, CDR2 FQNEAQ, per germline (reference sequence). The CDR3 contains 13 residues. This CDR3 is CASSPRTRSEQYF. CDR3 coding DNA: TGTGCCAGCAGCCCCCGCACTAGGAGCGAGCAGTACTTC. Full variable domain (outside the CDR3, taken from reference TRBV7-9 and TRBJ2-7): DTGVSQNPRHKITKRGQNVTFRCDPISEHNRLYWYRQTLGQGPEFLTYFQNEAQLEKSRLLSDRFSAERPKGSFSTLEIQRTEQGDSAMYLCASSPRTRSEQYFGPGTRLTVT.

This chain connects TRBV27 to TRBJ1-1; the D gene is possibly TRBD1 (6 bases). This CDR3 region has 15 residues. Germline V CDR1 and CDR2: MNHEY, SMNVEV (reference sequence). With 4 bases removed from V and 1 base from J, the gap between germline ends came to 13 bases. CDR3 residues: CASSWYRVTNTEAFF. CDR3 DNA: TGTGCCAGCAGTTGGTACAGGGTTACGAACACTGAAGCTTTCTTT.

This clone has more than one count but fewer than ten. V is TRBV7-7 and J is TRBJ2-2; possibly TRBD2 for D (7 bases). The germline V gene encodes CDR1 SSHAT and CDR2 FNYEAQ (reference sequence). The CDR3 sequence is 17 residues long. V was shortened by 5 bases and J by 1 base, with 17 bases between the two germline ends. Here the CDR3 DNA reads TGTGCCAGCAGCGCTCCGGCGGGGGCAGGGAACACCGGGGAGCTGTTTTTT. Its translation is CASSAPAGAGNTGELFF.

The chain has TRBV4-3 and TRBJ1-3; 7 nucleotides line up with TRBD1. V lost 3 bases to trimming and J lost 6 bases; unmatched junction nucleotides: 5. In germline, CDR1 is LGHNA, CDR2 YSLEER. The CDR3 is 14 residues long. The chain's CDR3 is CASSHSTGTNTIYF. The CDR3 nucleotides are TGCGCCAGCAGCCACTCGACAGGGACAAACACCATATATTTT.

In this sample, this clone turned up once. The rearrangement uses TRBV11-2 and TRBJ2-1; a possible D gene is TRBD2 (6 bases). With 1 base removed from V and 4 bases from J, the gap between germline ends came to 14 bases. CDR3 length equals 16 residues. Per the germline V gene, CDR1 is SGHAT and CDR2 is FQNNGV. The CDR3 protein is CASSLGGVGGYNEQFF. As DNA, the CDR3 is TGTGCCAGCAGCTTAGGTGGGGTGGGGGGTTACAATGAGCAGTTCTTC. Full variable domain (remainder filled in from reference TRBV11-2 and TRBJ2-1): EAGVAQSPRYKIIEKRQSVAFWCNPISGHATLYWYQQILGQGPKLLIQFQNNGVVDDSQLPKDRFSAERLKGVDSTLKIQPAKLEDSAVYLCASSLGGVGGYNEQFFGPGTRLTVL.

The CDR3 region is CASSPGQEQYF. The CDR3 DNA is TGCGCCAGCAGCCCCGGACAGGAGCAGTACTTC. This rearrangement joins TRBV5-1 to TRBJ2-7, with a tentative D call TRBD1 (6 bases). V was trimmed by 4 bases and J by 7 bases, leaving 9 bases between them. This CDR3 spans 11 amino acids. CDR1 and CDR2 from the germline V gene are SGHRS and YFSETQ.

This clone appeared a few times. The chain has TRBV30 and TRBJ1-5, with a tentative D call TRBD1 (5 bases). The length of the CDR3 is 15 residues. Trimming cost V 3 bases and J 1 base, with 13 bases left between them. CDR1 and CDR2 from the germline V gene are GTSNPN and SVGIG (reference sequence). CDR3 in amino acids: CAWSTGTTSNQPQHF. CDR3 nucleotide sequence: TGTGCCTGGAGCACTGGGACTACCAGCAATCAGCCCCAGCATTTT.

This clone was seen more than once but under ten times. V is TRBV6-1 and J is TRBJ2-5; 8 nucleotides agree with TRBD2. V dropped 8 bases and J dropped 2; count of bases not matched to a gene: 7. The germline V gene encodes CDR1 MNHNS and CDR2 SASEGT. The CDR3 is 14 amino acids. The CDR3 reads CASGNGGGQETQYF. CDR3 DNA sequence: TGTGCCAGCGGGAATGGCGGGGGGCAAGAGACCCAGTACTTC.

The chain employs TRBV12-5 and TRBJ1-4, with D uncertain. The CDR3 is 14 amino acids. Trimming took off 4 bases at V and 0 bases at J, with 6 bases between the two ends. Germline V gene data show CDR1 as LGHNT and CDR2 as FRNRAP. The CDR3 protein is CASGSGPTNEKLFF. CDR3 DNA: TGTGCTAGTGGTTCAGGTCCAACTAATGAAAAACTGTTTTTT. Filled out from reference TRBV12-5 and TRBJ1-4, the complete variable domain reads DARVTQTPRHKVTEMGQEVTMRCQPILGHNTVFWYRQTMMQGLELLAYFRNRAPLDDSGMPKDRFSAEMPDATLATLKIQPSEPRDSAVYFCASGSGPTNEKLFFGSGTQLSVL.

J is TRBJ2-7 and V is TRBV14; D uncertain. The CDR3 has 12 residues. CDR1 SGHDN and CDR2 FVKESK come from the germline V gene. V lost 2 bases and J 3 bases, leaving 5 bases between the germline ends. In DNA form, the CDR3 reads TGTGCCAGCAGCCAACGAGTCTACGAGCAGTACTTC. It encodes CASSQRVYEQYF.

As DNA, the CDR3 is TGTGCCAGCAGCCTCCCGGGACAGGGAACCTACGAGCAGTACTTC. Amino acid sequence: CASSLPGQGTYEQYF. The chain combines TRBV7-9 with TRBJ2-7, with 9 positions matching TRBD1. This CDR3 is built from 15 residues. Trimming at V came to 5 bases and at J to 2 bases, leaving 7 bases not matched to a gene. CDR1 is SEHNR and CDR2 is FQNEAQ in the germline V gene (reference sequence).

This chain uses TRBV9 with TRBJ2-3, with TRBD2 matching 9 bases. After removal of 6 bases from V and 4 bases from J, the junction contained 6 bases not matched to a gene. This CDR3 has 14 residues. Germline V CDR1 and CDR2: SGDLS, YYNGEE. This CDR3 reads CASNQGLAADTQYF. As DNA, the CDR3 is TGTGCCAGCAACCAGGGACTAGCCGCAGATACGCAGTATTTT.

The V and J genes are TRBV14 and TRBJ2-5; 9 nucleotides agree with TRBD2. This CDR3 region has 16 residues. Per the germline V gene, CDR1 is SGHDN and CDR2 is FVKESK. V was clipped by 3 bases and J by 4 bases; unmatched bases: 9. CDR3 loop: CASSHRLAASIETQYF. The CDR3 DNA sequence: TGTGCCAGCAGCCACCGACTAGCGGCATCAATAGAGACCCAGTACTTC.

This clone was picked up one time. The rearrangement links TRBV7-8 to TRBJ2-3, with TRBD2 matching over 7 bases. There are 15 residues in the CDR3. Germline CDR1 and CDR2: SGHVS and FQNEAQ. With V trimmed by 5 bases and J by 2 bases, 7 bases remained unmatched. CDR3 loop: CASSQRGVPTDTQYF. The CDR3 DNA is TGTGCCAGCAGCCAACGGGGGGTACCCACAGATACGCAGTATTTT.

This sequence joins TRBV7-6 and TRBJ1-1, with a tentative D call TRBD1 (5 bases). The CDR3 is 17 amino acids. Trimming shortened V by 2 bases and J by 1 base, and 17 bases separated the two germline ends. Germline lookup yields CDR1 SGHVS and CDR2 FNYEAQ. CDR3 residues: CASSLSGFGGGNTEAFF. Written as DNA, the CDR3 is TGTGCCAGCAGCTTATCGGGGTTTGGGGGGGGGAACACTGAAGCTTTCTTT.

The genes are TRBV6-6 and TRBJ1-1; possibly TRBD1 for D (5 bases). In germline, CDR1 is MNHNY, CDR2 SVGAGI (reference sequence). This CDR3 is 13 amino acids long. Between the trimmed V and J ends, which lost 0 bases and 6 bases, there was a span of 8 bases. In nucleotides, the CDR3 is TGTGCCAGCAGTTACTCCAGGGAAGCTGAAGCTTTCTTT. Protein: CASSYSREAEAFF.

The V call is TRBV9, the J call TRBJ2-1, with a tentative D call TRBD1 (6 bases). This CDR3 has 16 residues. From germline, CDR1 is SGDLS and CDR2 YYNGEE. V was trimmed by 2 bases and J by 3 bases, leaving 15 bases between them. This chain's CDR3 is CASSVRTARNYNEQFF. The CDR3 DNA follows: TGTGCCAGCAGCGTCCGGACAGCTAGAAACTACAATGAGCAGTTCTTC. Variable domain in full (rest from reference TRBV9 and TRBJ2-1): DSGVTQTPKHLITATGQRVTLRCSPRSGDLSVYWYQQSLDQGLQFLIQYYNGEERAKGNILERFSAQQFPDLHSELNLSSLELGDSALYFCASSVRTARNYNEQFFGPGTRLTVL.